A single sample gave rise to the 23 T cell receptor beta chains below, sequenced in a study of vaccination effects on CD4 cells after COVID-19 (dated by TCRdb to between 2020 and 2023). After around eleven days of culture, CD4+ T cells were isolated with the EasySep CD4+ T cell isolation kit. Each participant got two doses of an mRNA SARS-CoV-2 vaccine, either BNT162b2 or mRNA-1273. The antigens these receptors bind are not known. The method was the immunoSEQ multiplex PCR assay. Imported from immuneACCESS, the table was reduced by TCRdb to in-frame sequences with V and J called. These copies leave out some clones; in studies compared against another copy, an unresolved V gene accounts for under half, and the cause of the remainder is not known. The sample has about 73,000 clones on record, around 67% of them singletons. Of the sample, about 2.3% falls within the top ten clones. Sample: CD4+ T cells from PBMCs cultured without peptide, taken after COVID-19 vaccination. These receptors were taken from a human donor who received a COVID-19 vaccine.

The chain joins TRBV12-3 or TRBV12-4 to TRBJ2-1; D not certain. Trimming removed 4 bases from V and 10 bases from J, with 11 bases in between. The CDR3 length is 12 residues. CDR3 region: CASSSLMGEQFF. CDR3 nucleotide sequence: TGTGCCAGCAGTTCGCTAATGGGAGAGCAGTTCTTC.

The chain recombines TRBV7-8 with TRBJ1-6, with D possibly matching TRBD1 (6 bases). Deletions cut 2 bases from V and 9 bases from J, with 17 bases between. Germline V gene sequence: CDR1 SGHVS, CDR2 FQNEAQ. CDR3 length: 16 amino acids. CDR3 region: CASSLYRDTISSPLHF. The DNA for the CDR3 is TGTGCCAGCAGCTTATACCGGGACACGATAAGTTCACCCCTCCACTTT.

The chain joins TRBV5-5 to TRBJ2-3; 9 bases align to TRBD2. J was trimmed by 0 bases and V by 1 base; bases with no gene match: 3. Germline CDR1 is SGHKS and CDR2 is YYEKEE (reference sequence). The CDR3 sequence is 16 residues long. CDR3 amino acids: CASSLPSGASTDTQYF. In DNA form, the CDR3 reads TGTGCCAGCAGCTTGCCTAGCGGGGCTAGCACAGATACGCAGTATTTT. The variable domain in full, with the rest retrieved from reference TRBV5-5 and TRBJ2-3, is DAGVTQSPTHLIKTRGQQVTLRCSPISGHKSVSWYQQVLGQGPQFIFQYYEKEERGRGNFPDRFSARQFPNYSSELNVNALLLGDSALYLCASSLPSGASTDTQYFGPGTRLTVL.

The chain has TRBV28 and TRBJ2-5, with TRBD1 matching 8 bases. The V gene's germline CDR1 is MDHEN and CDR2 SYDVKM. V was pared by 3 bases and J by 4 bases, with 4 bases of the junction left unmatched. The CDR3 runs 14 residues. The CDR3 sequence is CASSLTGAAETQYF. Here the CDR3 DNA reads TGTGCCAGCAGTTTGACAGGGGCGGCAGAGACCCAGTACTTC.

The V call is TRBV6-2 or TRBV6-3, the J call TRBJ2-1; D could derive from TRBD1 or TRBD2 (5 bases each). The CDR3 runs 16 residues. Germline CDR1 MNHEY, CDR2 SVGEGT. V was shortened by 4 bases and J by 5 bases, with 18 bases between the two germline ends. This chain's CDR3 is CASSLGLVRADNEQFF. CDR3 sequence (DNA): TGTGCCAGCAGTTTAGGACTTGTCAGGGCGGACAATGAGCAGTTCTTC.

V gene TRBV28 combines with J gene TRBJ1-4; D remains ambiguous. The V and J ends lost 3 bases and 7 bases respectively, with 12 bases between them. The CDR3 is 14 residues long. The germline V gene encodes CDR1 MDHEN and CDR2 SYDVKM. The CDR3 spells CASSLRRRGEKLFF. For the CDR3, the DNA is TGTGCCAGCAGTTTGCGCAGGCGAGGTGAAAAACTGTTTTTT.

The chain recombines TRBV12-3 or TRBV12-4 with TRBJ2-3; D unclear. The length of the CDR3 is 12 residues. V lost 10 bases to trimming and J lost 3 bases, with 11 bases between them. The CDR3 loop reads CAMSQATDTQYF. CDR3 DNA sequence: TGTGCCATGAGTCAGGCAACAGATACGCAGTATTTT.

The chain recombines TRBV18 with TRBJ1-6; perhaps TRBD1 as D (6 bases). V lost 3 bases, J lost 6 bases, and 12 bases lay in between. Germline V gene sequence: CDR1 KGHSH, CDR2 LQKENI. This CDR3 is 15 amino acids long. CDR3 coding DNA: TGTGCCAGCTCACCGGCAGGCAGGGGTAATTCACCCCTCCACTTT. It codes for CASSPAGRGNSPLHF.

The chain joins TRBV7-9 to TRBJ1-3, with 7 nucleotides matching TRBD1. The CDR3 extends over 14 amino acids. V shed 5 bases and J 5 bases; nucleotides not matched to a gene: 6. Germline values: CDR1 SEHNR, CDR2 FQNEAQ (reference sequence). CDR3 bases: TGTGCCAGCAGCCCGAGGGACAGTCGAAACACCATATATTTT. It translates to CASSPRDSRNTIYF.

This sequence joins TRBV3-1 (or the pseudogene TRBV3-2) and TRBJ1-6; a possible D gene is TRBD1 (5 bases). Trimming cost V 1 base and J 8 bases, with 9 bases left between them. This CDR3 comprises 14 residues. Germline CDR1 is LGHDT and CDR2 is YNNKEL (reference sequence). Here the CDR3 DNA reads TGTGCCAGCAGCCAAGGTAGGGGAGATTCACCCCTCCACTTT. Amino acids: CASSQGRGDSPLHF.

The V and J genes are TRBV6-4 and TRBJ2-2, with TRBD2 as a possible D gene (5 bases). Germline V gives CDR1 MRHNA, CDR2 SNTAGT. The V and J ends lost 8 bases and 4 bases respectively, with 14 bases between them. CDR3 size: 14 residues. The CDR3 coding sequence is TGTGCCAGCGGTTCGCAGGCGGGCACCGGGGAGCTGTTTTTT. Translating gives CASGSQAGTGELFF.

The rearrangement uses TRBV18 and TRBJ1-5; D gene unclear. This CDR3 has 13 residues. Germline CDR1 KGHSH, CDR2 LQKENI. V was cut by 5 bases and J by 9 bases, with 14 bases left in between. CDR3 nucleotide sequence: TGTGCCAGCTCATGGGAGGACGCGAGGCCCCAGCATTTT. Amino acids: CASSWEDARPQHF.

The genes are TRBV7-2 and TRBJ1-5; D is ambiguous. Per germline, CDR1 SGHTA and CDR2 FQGNSA. The CDR3 has 13 amino acids. The ends were cut back, 6 bases at V and 7 bases at J, with 13 bases in the middle. For the CDR3, the DNA is TGTGCCAGCAGTTCAAAGATGAGGCAGCCCCAGCATTTT. Amino acid sequence: CASSSKMRQPQHF.

This clone has just a few counts. The chain uses TRBV7-2 and TRBJ1-2; D is uncertain. The CDR3 contains 14 residues. Trimming took 1 base from V and 2 from J, leaving 8 bases between them. Per the germline V gene, CDR1 is SGHTA and CDR2 is FQGNSA. The CDR3 DNA reads as TGTGCCAGCAGCTTAGAGCGGGGAAACTATGGCTACACCTTC. Residues: CASSLERGNYGYTF.

The J gene is TRBJ1-3, the V gene TRBV5-4; D gene unclear. The ends were cut back, 5 bases at V and 0 bases at J, with 12 bases in the middle. CDR3 length: 15 amino acids. Germline CDR1 reads SGHNT; CDR2 reads YYREEE (reference sequence). CDR3 sequence: CASRLDGSSGNTIYF. The CDR3 DNA sequence: TGTGCCAGCAGACTAGACGGTTCCTCTGGAAACACCATATATTTT.

The chain recombines TRBV18 with TRBJ1-2, with 7 bases aligning to TRBD1. The CDR3 covers 14 residues. The junction had 2 bases not matched to a gene; V was cut back by 2 bases and J by 2 bases. CDR1 is KGHSH and CDR2 is LQKENI in the germline V gene. CDR3 sequence: CASSPATGNYGYTF. CDR3 DNA sequence: TGTGCCAGCTCACCAGCGACAGGGAACTATGGCTACACCTTC.

The rearrangement links TRBV4-3 to TRBJ2-3; D might be TRBD1 (6 bases). The CDR3 consists of 14 residues. V dropped 2 bases and J dropped 2 bases, with 8 bases sitting between them. In germline, CDR1 is LGHNA, CDR2 YSLEER. The CDR3 loop is CASSQTGITDTQYF. The CDR3 DNA reads TGCGCCAGCAGCCAAACAGGGATCACAGATACGCAGTATTTT.

The rearrangement links TRBV7-7 to TRBJ2-3; 9 bases match TRBD2. The J segment lost 5 bases and the V segment lost 1 base, leaving 4 bases of the junction unmatched. CDR1 and CDR2 (germline): SSHAT, FNYEAQ (reference sequence). The CDR3 covers 15 residues. As DNA, the CDR3 is TGTGCCAGCAGCTTAGGACTAGCGGATCTAGATACGCAGTATTTT. It translates to CASSLGLADLDTQYF.

This clone has just a few counts. The chain carries TRBV7-2 and TRBJ1-2; 7 positions agree with TRBD1. The CDR3 runs 15 residues. V was pared by 5 bases and J by 6 bases, with 12 bases of the junction left unmatched. Germline lookup yields CDR1 SGHTA and CDR2 FQGNSA. The CDR3 reads CASSRRQGGSDGYTF. CDR3 nucleotides: TGTGCCAGCAGCCGGCGACAGGGTGGATCGGATGGCTACACCTTC.

The chain couples TRBV29-1 to TRBJ2-3, with D possibly being TRBD1 or TRBD2 (5 bases each). The germline CDR1 and CDR2 sequences are SQVTM and ANQGSEA. With 7 bases removed from V and 4 bases from J, the gap between germline ends came to 12 bases. There are 12 residues in the CDR3. The CDR3 sequence is CSAGAGPDTQYF. The CDR3 nucleotides are TGCAGCGCCGGGGCGGGTCCAGATACGCAGTATTTT.

The chain carries TRBV10-3 and TRBJ2-5; TRBD1 matches 9 bases. The CDR3 loop spans 14 amino acids. Germline V gene sequence: CDR1 ENHRY, CDR2 SYGVKD. Germline trimming cut 7 bases from V and 4 bases from J; bases unmatched to any gene: 7. The CDR3 DNA follows: TGTGCCATCAAAGGGGACAGGGCTGGAGAGACCCAGTACTTC. The encoded protein is CAIKGDRAGETQYF.

The chain links TRBV12-3 or TRBV12-4 to TRBJ1-3; D is possibly TRBD1 (6 bases). The CDR3 is made up of 13 amino acids. The V end was cut by 3 bases, the J end by 7 bases, with 10 bases between. This chain's CDR3 is CASSLLGGNTIYF. In DNA, the CDR3 is TGTGCCAGCAGTTTGTTGGGGGGCAACACCATATATTTT.

The V and J genes are TRBV4-1 and TRBJ1-2; no clear D gene. Germline CDR1 MGHRA, CDR2 YSYEKL. The CDR3 has 18 amino acids. The V gene lost 0 bases and the J gene lost 4 bases, with 21 bases spanning the gap. As DNA, the CDR3 is TGCGCCAGCAGCCAAGATGGATTTGGGCAGGCTCGGATCTATGGCTACACCTTC. It yields the protein CASSQDGFGQARIYGYTF.